The clone carrying this T cell receptor (beta chain) was recorded once. This sample was included in a study of cytotoxic CD8 clonotypes in ibrutinib-treated CLL. Trimming removed 10 bases from V and 5 bases from J; junction bases left unmatched: 4. This CDR3 is built from 13 residues. The germline CDR1 and CDR2 sequences are MDHEN and SYDVKM. Measured with immunoSEQ multiplex PCR; TCRdb has only the in-frame clones, and not every one. The sample includes some 150,000 clones, around three quarters of them seen just once. The rearrangement links TRBV28 to TRBJ1-5; 11 bases are shared with TRBD1. The sequence came from a human donor with chronic lymphocytic leukemia. This sample comprised PBMCs, obtained after 12 months of ibrutinib treatment. The CDR3 nucleotides read TGTGCCACCCGGACAGGGGGCTATCAGCCCCAGCATTTT. Its translation is CATRTGGYQPQHF.